The clone carrying this T cell receptor beta chain was detected a few times. CDR3 size: 13 residues. Trimming at V came to 5 bases and at J to 4 bases, leaving 4 bases not matched to a gene. Germline CDR1 is DFQATT and CDR2 is SNEGSKA (reference sequence). This sample is part of a study of patients and donors after allogeneic stem cell transplantation. In TCRdb, the RT-PCR reads were re-called with MiXCR into one record per CDR3 protein. The sample has some 960,000 distinct CDR3 sequences, about a sixth seen once. This chain connects TRBV20-1 to TRBJ2-7, with 11 bases fitting TRBD2. The sample taken for sequencing was blood, either unsorted or a sorted T cell fraction (not recorded which). This clonotype was obtained from a human donor who was either an allogeneic HSCT recipient or a stem cell or donor lymphocyte infusion donor (not recorded which). It is not recorded whose cells these are; they may come from a transplant donor. CDR3 DNA sequence: TGCAGTGCTGGTAGCGGGAGGGTGTACGAGCAGTACTTC. Amino acid sequence: CSAGSGRVYEQYF.